Described below is a single T cell receptor (beta chain) sequence and its context. Samples came from healthy bone marrow donors. These data belong to a study of cytomegalovirus exposure and HLA in healthy donors. The CDR3 spans 14 residues. CDR1 is LNHDA and CDR2 is SQIVND in the germline V gene (reference sequence). J lost 3 bases, V lost 6 bases, and 5 bases had no gene match. The PCR had 60 Vbeta and 13 Jbeta primers. TCRdb's table, derived via immunoSEQ multiplex PCR, lists solely in-frame clones and lacks some. The table includes around 130,000 clones, 75% to 90% detected once. Specimen: PBMCs. The receptor was derived from a man in his thirties or forties in good health and CMV-seronegative. The chain recombines TRBV19 with TRBJ1-2; TRBD1 matches at 9 bases. In nucleotides, the CDR3 is TGTGCCAGTAGGAGGACAGGGGAGGACTATGGCTACACCTTC. This sequence encodes CASRRTGEDYGYTF. Variable domain in full (rest from reference TRBV19 and TRBJ1-2): DGGITQSPKYLFRKEGQNVTLSCEQNLNHDAMYWYRQDPGQGLRLIYYSQIVNDFQKGDIAEGYSVSREKKESFPLTVTSAQKNPTAFYLCASRRTGEDYGYTFGSGTRLTVV.